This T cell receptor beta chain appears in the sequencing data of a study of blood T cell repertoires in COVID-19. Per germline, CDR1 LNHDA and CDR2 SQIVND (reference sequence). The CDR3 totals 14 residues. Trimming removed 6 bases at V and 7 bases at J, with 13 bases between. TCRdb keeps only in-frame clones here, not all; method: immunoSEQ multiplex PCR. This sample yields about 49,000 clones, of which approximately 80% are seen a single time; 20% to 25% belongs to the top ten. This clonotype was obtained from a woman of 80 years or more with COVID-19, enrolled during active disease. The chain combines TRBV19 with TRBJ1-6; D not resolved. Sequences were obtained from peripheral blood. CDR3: CASSLAGLNSPLHF. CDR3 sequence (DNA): TGTGCCAGTAGCCTCGCTGGCCTCAATTCACCCCTCCACTTT. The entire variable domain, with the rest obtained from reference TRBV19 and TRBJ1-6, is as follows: DGGITQSPKYLFRKEGQNVTLSCEQNLNHDAMYWYRQDPGQGLRLIYYSQIVNDFQKGDIAEGYSVSREKKESFPLTVTSAQKNPTAFYLCASSLAGLNSPLHFGNGTRLTVT.